The clone carrying this T cell receptor (beta chain) was picked up a small number of times. What it binds is not known. Primers used in a second PCR of roughly 6 to 12 cycles were a sample-barcoded 5' primer and a J-beta primer mix. TCRdb reprocessed the 5' RACE reads with MiXCR, giving one entry per CDR3 protein. This sample has under 1,100,000 distinct CDR3 sequences; roughly a quarter occur once, and the top ten carry about 0.72%. The germline V gene has CDR1 SNHLY and CDR2 FYNNEI. V lost 5 bases and J lost 4; bases outside the gene matches: 10. The CDR3 totals 16 residues. These data originate in a study of blood T cells in healthy people across ages. Findings of the study overall: Using unsorted PBMCs precluded a conclusive naive versus antigen-experienced comparison. For the donors, CMV status was unknown and possibly confounded expanded clonotype changes.

These data are also associated with another study on T cells of mothers and their children. That source adds: Per mother, over 8 million TCR beta CDR3 reads were obtained; per child, 2.5 million to 3.5 million.

The chain uses TRBV2 and TRBJ2-2, with 7 bases fitting TRBD1. This TCR was sampled from a girl aged 2 to 10 in good health. Sequenced material: blood. CDR3 amino acids: CASSQFTGALTGELFF. The CDR3 nucleotides are TGTGCCAGCAGTCAATTTACAGGGGCCCTCACCGGGGAGCTGTTTTTT.